This T cell receptor beta chain was captured by sequencing in a study of cytotoxic CD8 clonotypes in ibrutinib-treated CLL. Trimming removed 1 base at V and 1 base at J, with 11 bases between. This CDR3 has 17 amino acids. Germline lookup yields CDR1 MDHEN and CDR2 SYDVKM. A word on this clone: What it binds is unknown.

Clones were read by immunoSEQ multiplex PCR, and TCRdb kept only the in-frame ones, dropping some. The top ten clones hold under 2.5% of a sample with some 130,000 clones, 80% to 90% of them seen once. Study-wide findings and caveats: Increased clonality at ibrutinib response gave way to a return toward baseline at progression.

The sample consisted of PBMCs, taken after 24 months of ibrutinib treatment. This chain connects TRBV28 to TRBJ1-6; tentative D call: TRBD1 (5 bases). The receptor's source is a human donor with chronic lymphocytic leukemia. DNA of the CDR3: TGTGCCAGCAGTTTATATTGGGGGAGGTCCTATAATTCACCCCTCCACTTT. Its translation is CASSLYWGRSYNSPLHF.